This TCR beta chain is from a study of Graves' ophthalmopathy and Graves' hyperthyroidism. Study-wide findings and caveats: Distinction of ophthalmopathy from stable hyperthyroidism by a 13-signature model reached roughly 87% sensitivity and approximately 80% specificity.

RNA served as the template for amplifying TCR beta CDR3 regions. RT-PCR was first run with HTBI primers, then multiplex PCR in a second round. TCRdb reprocessed the multiplex PCR reads via MiXCR and lists one record per CDR3 protein. The sample records around 1,000,000 distinct CDR3 sequences, approximately 35% being singletons. Only a few counts were recorded for this clonotype. Its antigen is unknown. The hyperthyroidism patients had a new diagnosis of under 2 months' duration and were aged 18 to 65. In this cohort, patients with other autoimmune diseases, uncontrolled infections, pregnancy or lactation were excluded. This CDR3 spans 16 amino acids. V lost 2 bases, J lost 0 bases, and 11 bases lay in between. Germline CDR1 and CDR2: LNHDA and SQIVND (reference sequence).

The gene calls are TRBV19 and TRBJ1-5; no definite D call. Sequenced sample: peripheral blood or thyroid tissue (not recorded which). The clonotype was recovered from an adult man with Graves' hyperthyroidism. The CDR3 is CASSIRAQLSNQPQHF. The CDR3 DNA sequence: TGTGCCAGTAGTATACGGGCTCAGCTTAGCAATCAGCCCCAGCATTTT.